One and the same sample provided the 17 T cell receptor beta chains below, sequenced in a study of T cell changes during pregnancy in multiple sclerosis (dated by TCRdb to the late 2010s). The method behind the library was the immunoSEQ multiplex PCR assay. The table was pulled from immuneACCESS by TCRdb, which kept in-frame rearrangements only. Such tables lose some clones; where checked, under half of the loss comes from unresolved V genes, and the rest has no known cause. The sample has around 88,000 clones on record, around 92% of them singletons. The top ten constitute over 2% of the sample. This material consisted of peripheral blood, taken in the first trimester of pregnancy. These receptors were collected from a female donor with multiple sclerosis, enrolled in a pregnancy study.

V gene TRBV14 combines with J gene TRBJ1-1; D call uncertain. Germline assignment: CDR1 SGHDN and CDR2 FVKESK. The length of the CDR3 is 15 residues. The V and J ends lost 1 base and 1 base respectively, with 10 bases between them. CDR3 sequence reads: CASSQARGRNTEAFF. The CDR3 DNA sequence: TGTGCCAGCAGCCAAGCCCGGGGAAGGAACACTGAAGCTTTCTTT.

CDR3 sequence: CASSLSQGGQPQHF. The CDR3, as DNA: TGTGCCAGCTCACTATCCCAGGGGGGTCAGCCCCAGCATTTT. The gene calls are TRBV18 and TRBJ1-5, with 7 positions matching TRBD1. Germline V gene sequence: CDR1 KGHSH, CDR2 LQKENI. The V segment lost 4 bases and the J segment 6 bases; nucleotides outside the gene matches: 6. This CDR3 spans 14 amino acids.

The chain has TRBV29-1 and TRBJ2-1; 8 bases line up with TRBD2. The CDR3 contains 16 residues. V lost 5 bases, J lost 2 bases, and 11 bases stayed unmatched. Germline CDR1 and CDR2: SQVTM and ANQGSEA. The CDR3 protein is CSVPKAGVIPYNEQFF. The CDR3 region has the DNA TGCAGCGTTCCAAAAGCGGGAGTGATTCCCTACAATGAGCAGTTCTTC.

This clone occurred once. The chain employs TRBV6-5 and TRBJ1-2, with D unclear. Germline CDR1 reads MNHEY; CDR2 reads SVGAGI. The CDR3 is 12 residues long. The germline V and J ends were trimmed by 6 bases and 7 bases, with 12 bases remaining between them. CDR3 nucleotide sequence: TGTGCCAGCAGCCCCACCGGACTTGGCTACACCTTC. Protein product: CASSPTGLGYTF.

V is TRBV4-2 and J is TRBJ2-3, with 7 bases that match TRBD2. In germline, CDR1 is LGHNA, CDR2 YNFKEQ. This CDR3 spans 15 amino acids. V lost 1 base and J lost 7; bases outside the gene matches: 8. CDR3 residues: CASSQGMGGPNTQYF. In DNA form, the CDR3 reads TGTGCCAGCAGCCAAGGAATGGGAGGGCCGAATACGCAGTATTTT.

The rearrangement joins TRBV28 to TRBJ2-7, with 9 bases aligning to TRBD2. The CDR3 is 14 amino acids. The junction had 4 bases not matched to a gene; V was cut back by 5 bases and J by 2 bases. Germline loops: CDR1 MDHEN, CDR2 SYDVKM. This chain's CDR3 is CASSTLAGTYEQYF. The CDR3 DNA follows: TGTGCCAGCAGTACCCTAGCGGGAACCTACGAGCAGTACTTC. The full variable domain, in which reference TRBV28 and TRBJ2-7 provide the parts outside the CDR3, is DVKVTQSSRYLVKRTGEKVFLECVQDMDHENMFWYRQDPGLGLRLIYFSYDVKMKEKGDIPEGYSVSREKKERFSLILESASTNQTSMYLCASSTLAGTYEQYFGPGTRLTVT.

The chain recombines TRBV7-9 with TRBJ2-7; D is perhaps TRBD2 (6 bases). The length of the CDR3 is 13 residues. CDR1 is SEHNR, CDR2 FQNEAQ, per germline (reference sequence). The germline V and J ends were trimmed by 5 bases and 4 bases, with 12 bases remaining between them. For the CDR3, the DNA is TGTGCCAGCAGCCACGAGGGGAGGTACGAGCAGTACTTC. It encodes CASSHEGRYEQYF.

J is TRBJ2-1 and V is TRBV7-3; 8 positions agree with TRBD1. This CDR3 spans 15 amino acids. V lost 2 bases to trimming and J lost 0 bases; unmatched junction nucleotides: 0. Germline V gene lookup returns CDR1 SGHTA and CDR2 FQGTGA. In DNA form, the CDR3 reads TGTGCCAGCAGCTTACAGGGGGCCTCCTACAATGAGCAGTTCTTC. This gives the protein CASSLQGASYNEQFF. The full variable domain, in which reference TRBV7-3 and TRBJ2-1 provide the parts outside the CDR3, is GAGVSQTPSNKVTEKGKYVELRCDPISGHTALYWYRQSLGQGPEFLIYFQGTGAADDSGLPNDRFFAVRPEGSVSTLKIQRTERGDSAVYLCASSLQGASYNEQFFGPGTRLTVL.

The rearrangement joins TRBV5-4 to TRBJ2-5; 7 nucleotides agree with TRBD1. The germline V gene has CDR1 SGHNT and CDR2 YYREEE (reference sequence). The CDR3 loop spans 16 amino acids. V lost 5 bases to trimming and J lost 1 base; unmatched junction nucleotides: 11. CDR3 in DNA: TGTGCCAGCAGTAAGCCACCACAGGGGTTCCAAGAGACCCAGTACTTC. Protein: CASSKPPQGFQETQYF.

The V call is TRBV6-4, the J call TRBJ2-1; TRBD2 matches at 8 bases. Germline V gene lookup returns CDR1 MRHNA and CDR2 SNTAGT. J gave up 7 bases and V 8 bases, and 13 bases lay outside the gene matches. This CDR3 is built from 15 residues. The DNA for the CDR3 is TGTGCCAGCGCACCCACAGCGGGAGAGGGAAATGAGCAGTTCTTC. The encoded protein is CASAPTAGEGNEQFF.

This clone came up a few times. The chain links TRBV18 to TRBJ2-1, with 14 positions matching TRBD2. J lost 7 bases, V lost 0 bases, and 2 bases had no gene match. Germline CDR1 and CDR2: KGHSH and LQKENI. This CDR3 has 16 amino acids. In nucleotides, the CDR3 is TGTGCCAGCTCACCACCGGGACTAGCGGGAGTTAATGAGCAGTTCTTC. This gives the protein CASSPPGLAGVNEQFF.

This clone has a handful of counts. CDR3 bases: TGTGCCAGCAGTCCCTTCCTGACAGGGGACCAGCCCCAGCATTTT. It codes for CASSPFLTGDQPQHF. V gene TRBV27 combines with J gene TRBJ1-5; 8 positions match TRBD1. V trimming: 5 bases; J trimming: 7 bases; junction bases outside the gene matches: 10. CDR1 MNHEY and CDR2 SMNVEV come from the germline V gene (reference sequence). The CDR3 spans 15 residues.

CDR3: CASSLGQGNTGELFF. The CDR3, as DNA: TGTGCCAGCAGCCTGGGACAGGGGAACACCGGGGAGCTGTTTTTT. The chain is built from TRBV7-9 and TRBJ2-2; TRBD1 aligns across 9 bases. Germline V gene data show CDR1 as SEHNR and CDR2 as FQNEAQ (reference sequence). The V and J ends lost 5 bases and 1 base, in that order; junction bases with no gene match: 2. The CDR3 sequence is 15 residues long. Complete variable domain (other parts from reference TRBV7-9 and TRBJ2-2): DTGVSQNPRHKITKRGQNVTFRCDPISEHNRLYWYRQTLGQGPEFLTYFQNEAQLEKSRLLSDRFSAERPKGSFSTLEIQRTEQGDSAMYLCASSLGQGNTGELFFGEGSRLTVL.

The chain couples TRBV11-1 to TRBJ2-7; D may be TRBD1 (6 bases). V lost 2 bases and J lost 4, with 12 bases in between. CDR3 length: 14 residues. CDR1 is SGHAT, CDR2 FQDESV, per germline (reference sequence). The CDR3 spells CASSLNNRAYEQYF. CDR3 nucleotides: TGTGCCAGCAGCTTAAATAACAGGGCTTACGAGCAGTACTTC.

The chain couples TRBV6-5 to TRBJ2-7; perhaps TRBD1 as D (6 bases). V gave up 2 bases and J gave up 6 bases, with 8 bases separating them. Germline loops: CDR1 MNHEY, CDR2 SVGAGI. The CDR3 runs 12 residues. CDR3 sequence: CASSYPTGEQYF. The CDR3 DNA reads as TGTGCCAGCAGTTACCCGACAGGCGAGCAGTACTTC.

This chain joins TRBV18 and TRBJ2-1, with TRBD1 identical over 7 bases. Per germline, CDR1 KGHSH and CDR2 LQKENI. V shed 5 bases and J 0 bases; nucleotides not matched to a gene: 13. The CDR3 has 18 residues. The CDR3 loop is CASSILGTELSSYNEQFF. CDR3 DNA: TGTGCCAGCTCAATACTGGGGACAGAGTTAAGCTCCTACAATGAGCAGTTCTTC.

About this clone: At one boundary the junction diverges from the germline segment, which might be a read error. The chain employs TRBV5-4 and TRBJ2-7; weak D call: TRBD2 (6 bases). The CDR3 spans 12 residues. CDR1 is SGHNT and CDR2 is YYREEE in the germline V gene (reference sequence). Written as DNA, the CDR3 is TGTGCCAGCAGCCGAGACTGGGACTCTAACGACTTC. It codes for CASSRDWDSNDF.